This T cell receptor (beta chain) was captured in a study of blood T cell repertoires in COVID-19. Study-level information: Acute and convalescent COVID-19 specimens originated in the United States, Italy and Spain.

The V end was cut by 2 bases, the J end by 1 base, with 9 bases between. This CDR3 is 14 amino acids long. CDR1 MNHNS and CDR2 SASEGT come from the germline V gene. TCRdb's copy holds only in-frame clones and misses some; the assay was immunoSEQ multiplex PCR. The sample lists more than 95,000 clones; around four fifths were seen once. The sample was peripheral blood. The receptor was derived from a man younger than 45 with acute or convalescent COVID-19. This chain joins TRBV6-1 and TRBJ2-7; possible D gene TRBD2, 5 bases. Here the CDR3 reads CASSEYSGSYEQYF. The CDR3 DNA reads TGTGCCAGCAGTGAATATTCGGGGTCCTACGAGCAGTACTTC.